The 2 T cell receptor beta chains below were found in one sample sequenced in a study of shared clonotypes between healthy human individuals. Produced via immunoSEQ multiplex PCR; TCRdb's table is partial and in-frame only. The repertoire consists of hundreds of thousands of clones, with approximately 96% occurring once and the leading ten covering roughly 0.1%. In the naive CD8 group, cells lacked CD45RO and were positively selected for CCR7, so terminally differentiated effector memory CD45RA+ cells were left out. The sample was naive CD8+ T cells sorted from blood. The receptors were sampled from a woman aged 30 to 39 in good health.

The chain uses TRBV13 and TRBJ2-7, with 9 bases identical to TRBD2. Losses at the gene ends were 6 bases for V and 3 bases for J; bases not matched to a gene: 12. The length of the CDR3 is 16 residues. The germline gives CDR1 PRHDT, CDR2 FYEKMQ (reference sequence). The CDR3 protein is CASSPESSGRLYEQYF. The CDR3 nucleotides read TGTGCCAGCAGTCCCGAATCAAGCGGGAGGCTCTACGAGCAGTACTTC.

V gene TRBV5-1 combines with J gene TRBJ2-2; D may be TRBD1 (5 bases). CDR1 is SGHRS, CDR2 YFSETQ, per germline. The CDR3 covers 16 residues. V was trimmed by 0 bases and J by 2 bases, leaving 11 bases between them. DNA of the CDR3: TGCGCCAGCAGCTTGGATGGCAGGGATAACACCGGGGAGCTGTTTTTT. Translated, it gives CASSLDGRDNTGELFF.